This T cell receptor beta chain came from a study of beta chain features in type 1 diabetes. The CDR3 covers 19 residues. Study conclusions and caveats: The study left unresolved whether HLA type influences TCRB rearrangement.

cDNA synthesis used the whole RNA isolate, giving expressed TCRB sequences. Sequencing used immunoSEQ multiplex PCR; TCRdb keeps in-frame clones, though not all of them. The sample has around 320,000 clones; approximately 15% are singletons. There are a few counts of this clone. The antigen is undetermined. The source of this sequence is a man younger than 45 in good health. Sequenced material: central memory CD4+ T cells from blood. V usage is TRBV21-1 and J usage is TRBJ2-3; TRBD2, the D gene given by the table, was not confirmed from the DNA. TRBV21-1 has pseudogene status. This CDR3 is CASSQRGLAGVFCTDTQYF. The CDR3 nucleotides read TGTGCCAGCAGCCAAAGGGGCCTAGCGGGAGTGTTCTGCACAGATACGCAGTATTTT.